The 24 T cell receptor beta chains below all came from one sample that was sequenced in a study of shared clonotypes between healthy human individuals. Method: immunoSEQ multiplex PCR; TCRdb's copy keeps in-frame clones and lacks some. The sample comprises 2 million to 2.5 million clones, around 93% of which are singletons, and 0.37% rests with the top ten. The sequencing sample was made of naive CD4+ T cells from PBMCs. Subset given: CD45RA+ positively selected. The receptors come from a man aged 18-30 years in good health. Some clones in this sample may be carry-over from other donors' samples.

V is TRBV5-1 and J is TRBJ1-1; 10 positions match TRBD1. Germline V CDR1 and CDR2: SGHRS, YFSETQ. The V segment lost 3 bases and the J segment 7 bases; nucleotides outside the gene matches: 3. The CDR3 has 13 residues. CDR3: CASSSTGGNEAFF. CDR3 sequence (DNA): TGCGCCAGCAGCTCGACAGGGGGCAATGAAGCTTTCTTT.

CDR3 coding DNA: TGCGCCAGCAGCCAAGATTATGAAGGGTCCCAGTACTTC. Amino acids: CASSQDYEGSQYF. V usage is TRBV4-1 and J usage is TRBJ2-5, with unresolved D. Trimming took off 0 bases at V and 9 bases at J, with 11 bases between the two ends. This CDR3 region has 13 residues. Germline V gene data show CDR1 as MGHRA and CDR2 as YSYEKL.

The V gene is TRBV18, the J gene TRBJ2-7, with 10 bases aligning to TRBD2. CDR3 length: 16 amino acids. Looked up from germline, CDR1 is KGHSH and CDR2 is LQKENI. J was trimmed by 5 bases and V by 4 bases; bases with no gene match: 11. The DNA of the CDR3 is TGTGCCAGCTCACTGATCCTAGCGGGAGCGAAACACGAGCAGTACTTC. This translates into CASSLILAGAKHEQYF.

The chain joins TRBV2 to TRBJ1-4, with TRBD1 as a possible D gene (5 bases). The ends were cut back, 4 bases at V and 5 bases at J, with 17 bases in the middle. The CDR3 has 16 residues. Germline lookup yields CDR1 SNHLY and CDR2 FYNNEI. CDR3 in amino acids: CASSAGGGNVNEKLFF. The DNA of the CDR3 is TGTGCCAGCAGTGCTGGGGGGGGGAACGTGAATGAAAAACTGTTTTTT.

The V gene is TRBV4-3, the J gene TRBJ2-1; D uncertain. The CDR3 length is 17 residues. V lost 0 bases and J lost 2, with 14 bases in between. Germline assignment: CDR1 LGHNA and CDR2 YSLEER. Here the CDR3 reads CASSQDPLGSTYNEQFF. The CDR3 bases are TGCGCCAGCAGCCAAGACCCCCTAGGGTCTACCTACAATGAGCAGTTCTTC.

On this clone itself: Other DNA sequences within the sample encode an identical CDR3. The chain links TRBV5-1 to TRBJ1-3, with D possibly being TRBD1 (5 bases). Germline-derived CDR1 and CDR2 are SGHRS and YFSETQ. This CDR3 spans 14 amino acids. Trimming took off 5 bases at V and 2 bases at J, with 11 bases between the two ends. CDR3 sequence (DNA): TGCGCCAGCAGTGATCAGGGAACTGGAAACACCATATATTTT. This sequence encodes CASSDQGTGNTIYF.

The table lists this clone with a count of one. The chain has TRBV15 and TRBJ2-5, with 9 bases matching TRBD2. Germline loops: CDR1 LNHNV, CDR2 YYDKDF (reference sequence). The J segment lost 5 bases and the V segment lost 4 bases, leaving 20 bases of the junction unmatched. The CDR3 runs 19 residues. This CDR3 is CATSKDSGSPVVNIETQYF. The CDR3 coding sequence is TGTGCCACCAGCAAAGATAGCGGGAGCCCCGTAGTCAATATTGAGACCCAGTACTTC.

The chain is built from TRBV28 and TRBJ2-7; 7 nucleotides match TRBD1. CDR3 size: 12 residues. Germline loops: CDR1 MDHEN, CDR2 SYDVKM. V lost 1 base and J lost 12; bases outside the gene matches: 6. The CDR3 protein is CASSLLGTVPYF. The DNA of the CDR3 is TGTGCCAGCAGTTTATTGGGGACAGTTCCGTACTTC.

Written as DNA, the CDR3 is TGTGCCAGCAGCCCCCAGGGCGGGGATACGCAGTATTTT. This translates into CASSPQGGDTQYF. The chain couples TRBV7-3 to TRBJ2-3; D tentatively reads TRBD1 or TRBD2 (5 bases each). Trimming took off 5 bases at V and 6 bases at J, with 12 bases between the two ends. The CDR3 runs to 13 residues. CDR1 SGHTA and CDR2 FQGTGA come from the germline V gene. Based on the CDR3 plus reference TRBV7-3 and TRBJ2-3, the full variable domain is GAGVSQTPSNKVTEKGKYVELRCDPISGHTALYWYRQSLGQGPEFLIYFQGTGAADDSGLPNDRFFAVRPEGSVSTLKIQRTERGDSAVYLCASSPQGGDTQYFGPGTRLTVL.

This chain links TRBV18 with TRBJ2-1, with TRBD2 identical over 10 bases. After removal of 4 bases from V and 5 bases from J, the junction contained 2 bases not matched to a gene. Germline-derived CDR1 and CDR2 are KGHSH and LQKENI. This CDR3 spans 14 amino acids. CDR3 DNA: TGTGCCAGCTCACAGGGACTAGCGAACAATGAGCAGTTCTTC. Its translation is CASSQGLANNEQFF. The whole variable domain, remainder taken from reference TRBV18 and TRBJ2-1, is NAGVMQNPRHLVRRRGQEARLRCSPMKGHSHVYWYRQLPEEGLKFMVYLQKENIIDESGMPKERFSAEFPKEGPSILRIQQVVRGDSAAYFCASSQGLANNEQFFGPGTRLTVL.

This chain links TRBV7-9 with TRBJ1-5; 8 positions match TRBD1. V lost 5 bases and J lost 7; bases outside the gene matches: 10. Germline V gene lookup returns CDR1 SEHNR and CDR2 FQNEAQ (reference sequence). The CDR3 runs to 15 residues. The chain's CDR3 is CASSPGQGARQPQHF. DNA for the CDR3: TGTGCCAGCAGCCCTGGCCAGGGGGCGAGGCAGCCCCAGCATTTT.

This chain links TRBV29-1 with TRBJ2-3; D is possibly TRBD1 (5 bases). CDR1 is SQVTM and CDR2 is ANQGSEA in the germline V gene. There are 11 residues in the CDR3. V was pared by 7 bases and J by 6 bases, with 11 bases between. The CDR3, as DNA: TGCAGCGCCGCCCCAGGGGATACGCAGTATTTT. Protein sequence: CSAAPGDTQYF.

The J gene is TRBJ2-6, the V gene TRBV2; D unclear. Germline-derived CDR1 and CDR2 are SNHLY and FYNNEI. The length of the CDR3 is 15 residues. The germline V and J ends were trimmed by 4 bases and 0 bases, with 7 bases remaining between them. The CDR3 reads CASSGLHSGANVLTF. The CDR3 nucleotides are TGTGCCAGCAGTGGACTTCACTCTGGGGCCAACGTCCTGACTTTC.

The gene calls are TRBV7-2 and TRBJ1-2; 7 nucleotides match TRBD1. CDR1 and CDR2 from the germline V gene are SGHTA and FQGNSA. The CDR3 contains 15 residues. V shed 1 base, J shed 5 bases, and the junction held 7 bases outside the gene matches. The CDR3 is CASSLGWGQLYGYTF. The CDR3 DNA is TGTGCCAGCAGCTTAGGTTGGGGACAGCTTTATGGCTACACCTTC.

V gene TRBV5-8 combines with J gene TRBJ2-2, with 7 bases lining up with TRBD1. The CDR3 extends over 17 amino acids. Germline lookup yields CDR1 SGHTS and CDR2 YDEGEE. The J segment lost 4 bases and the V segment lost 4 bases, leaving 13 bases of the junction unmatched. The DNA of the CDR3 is TGTGCCAGCAGCCAACTTAGGGGGCTGAAACCCACCGGGGAGCTGTTTTTT. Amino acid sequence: CASSQLRGLKPTGELFF. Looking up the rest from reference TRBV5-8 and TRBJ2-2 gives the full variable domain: EAGVTQSPTHLIKTRGQQATLRCSPISGHTSVYWYQQALGLGLQFLLWYDEGEERNRGNFPPRFSGRQFPNYSSELNVNALELEDSALYLCASSQLRGLKPTGELFFGEGSRLTVL.

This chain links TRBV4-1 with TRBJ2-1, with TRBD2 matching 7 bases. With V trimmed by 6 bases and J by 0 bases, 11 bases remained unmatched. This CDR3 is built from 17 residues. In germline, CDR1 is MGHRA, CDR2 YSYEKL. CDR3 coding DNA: TGCGCCAGCAGTCAATCCAGCGGGAAAAGCTCCTACAATGAGCAGTTCTTC. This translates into CASSQSSGKSSYNEQFF.

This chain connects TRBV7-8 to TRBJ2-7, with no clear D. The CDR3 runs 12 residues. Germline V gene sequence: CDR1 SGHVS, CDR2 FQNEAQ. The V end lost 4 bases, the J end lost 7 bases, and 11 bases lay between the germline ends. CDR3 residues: CASSSAGTEQYF. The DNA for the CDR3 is TGTGCCAGCAGCTCAGCAGGTACAGAGCAGTACTTC.

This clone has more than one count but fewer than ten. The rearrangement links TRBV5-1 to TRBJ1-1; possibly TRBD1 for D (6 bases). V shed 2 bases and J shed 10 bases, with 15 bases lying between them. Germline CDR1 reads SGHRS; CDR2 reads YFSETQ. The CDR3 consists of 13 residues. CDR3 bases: TGCGCCAGCAGCTTTACAGGGACCCTGGGAGCTTTCTTT. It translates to CASSFTGTLGAFF.

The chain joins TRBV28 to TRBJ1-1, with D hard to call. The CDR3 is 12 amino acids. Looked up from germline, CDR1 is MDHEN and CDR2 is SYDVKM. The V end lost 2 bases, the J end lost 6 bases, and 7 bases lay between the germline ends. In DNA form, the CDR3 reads TGTGCCAGCAGTTTAGGAAAAGCTGAAGCTTTCTTT. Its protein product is CASSLGKAEAFF.

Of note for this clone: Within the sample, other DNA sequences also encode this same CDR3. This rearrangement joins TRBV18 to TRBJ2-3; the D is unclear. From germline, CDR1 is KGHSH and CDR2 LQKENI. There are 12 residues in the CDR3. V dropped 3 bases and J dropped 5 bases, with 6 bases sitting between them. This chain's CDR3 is CASSPIGDTQYF. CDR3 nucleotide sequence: TGTGCCAGCTCACCGATAGGAGATACGCAGTATTTT.

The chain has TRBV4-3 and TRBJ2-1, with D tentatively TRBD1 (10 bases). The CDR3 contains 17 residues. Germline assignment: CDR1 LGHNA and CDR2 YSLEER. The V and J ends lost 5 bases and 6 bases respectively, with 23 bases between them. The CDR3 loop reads CASSLRTGGTSSNEQFF. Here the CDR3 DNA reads TGCGCCAGCAGCTTACGGACAGGGGGGACTAGCTCCAATGAGCAGTTCTTC.

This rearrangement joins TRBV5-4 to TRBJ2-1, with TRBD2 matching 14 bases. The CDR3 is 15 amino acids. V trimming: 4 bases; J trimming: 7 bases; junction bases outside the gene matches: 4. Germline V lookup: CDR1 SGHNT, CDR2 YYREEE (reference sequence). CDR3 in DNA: TGTGCCAGCAGCCGACTAGCGGGAGGGGAAAATGAGCAGTTCTTC. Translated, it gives CASSRLAGGENEQFF.

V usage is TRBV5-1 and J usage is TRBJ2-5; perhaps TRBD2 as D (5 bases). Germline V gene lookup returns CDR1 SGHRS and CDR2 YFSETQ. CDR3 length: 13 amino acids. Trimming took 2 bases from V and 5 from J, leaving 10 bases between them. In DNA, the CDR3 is TGCGCCAGCAGCTTAGGTAGCGCGGAGACCCAGTACTTC. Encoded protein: CASSLGSAETQYF.

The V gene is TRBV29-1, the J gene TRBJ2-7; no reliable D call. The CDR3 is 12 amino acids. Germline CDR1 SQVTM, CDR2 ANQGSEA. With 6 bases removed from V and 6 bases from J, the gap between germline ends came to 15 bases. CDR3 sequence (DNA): TGCAGCGTCAGCAGAACAATAGGCGAGCAGTACTTC. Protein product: CSVSRTIGEQYF.